This T cell receptor (beta chain) was sequenced during a study of blood T cell repertoires in COVID-19. Across the study: Acute and convalescent COVID-19 samples came from the United States, Italy and Spain. T cells, B-cell-depleted T cells, or PBMCs supplied cDNA or gDNA.

Trimming cost V 5 bases and J 6 bases, with 11 bases left between them. CDR3 length: 11 amino acids. CDR1 is SQVTM, CDR2 ANQGSEA, per germline. In the original analysis: Quantification of nucleated cells was approximated via reference gene primer amplification. The data were produced by immunoSEQ multiplex PCR, yet TCRdb's version contains in-frame clones alone and is incomplete. Clonal size and the V and J genes are those of that table, whereas D and trimming came from the DNA. The sample has a few hundred thousand clones, over 75% seen once. Specimen: peripheral blood. The TCR originated in a woman aged 50 to 65 with active or convalescent COVID-19. The chain couples TRBV29-1 to TRBJ2-7, with unresolved D. The CDR3 loop is CSVSVQVEQYF. CDR3 sequence (DNA): TGCAGCGTTTCGGTGCAGGTCGAGCAGTACTTC.